This entry features one T cell receptor beta chain sequence. The data belong to a study of blood T cell repertoires in COVID-19. Study information: The United States, Italy and Spain were the sources of the acute and convalescent COVID-19 samples. Nucleic acid was either cDNA or gDNA, and it came from T cells, B-cell-depleted T cells, or PBMCs.

V lost 6 bases, J lost 4 bases, and 9 bases lay in between. Germline lookup yields CDR1 DFQATT and CDR2 SNEGSKA (reference sequence). This CDR3 contains 11 residues. How the authors handled the data: Cell counts per sample came from amplifying reference gene primers. Repertoires were generated with immunoSEQ multiplex PCR, while TCRdb's copy carries only in-frame clones and drops some. Clonal size and the V and J genes are those of that table, whereas D and trimming came from the DNA. The sample has some 160,000 clones, around nine tenths seen once. The receptor's source is an older woman with COVID-19, enrolled during active disease. The sequenced sample was peripheral blood. The chain is built from TRBV20-1 and TRBJ1-2; D remains ambiguous. CDR3 DNA: TGCAGTGCCTCGGGATCCTATGGCTACACCTTC. This encodes CSASGSYGYTF.